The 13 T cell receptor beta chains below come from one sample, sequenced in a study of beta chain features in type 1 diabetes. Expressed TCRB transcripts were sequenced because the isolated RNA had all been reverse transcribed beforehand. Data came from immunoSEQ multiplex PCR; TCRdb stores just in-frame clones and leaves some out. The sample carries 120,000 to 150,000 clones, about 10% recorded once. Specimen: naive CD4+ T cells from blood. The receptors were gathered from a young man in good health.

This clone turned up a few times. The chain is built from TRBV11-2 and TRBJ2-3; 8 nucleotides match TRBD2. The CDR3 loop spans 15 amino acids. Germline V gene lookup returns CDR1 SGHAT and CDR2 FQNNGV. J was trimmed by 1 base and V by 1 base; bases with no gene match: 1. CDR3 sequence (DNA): TGTGCCAGCAGCTTAGTAGCGGGACGCACAGATACGCAGTATTTT. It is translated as CASSLVAGRTDTQYF.

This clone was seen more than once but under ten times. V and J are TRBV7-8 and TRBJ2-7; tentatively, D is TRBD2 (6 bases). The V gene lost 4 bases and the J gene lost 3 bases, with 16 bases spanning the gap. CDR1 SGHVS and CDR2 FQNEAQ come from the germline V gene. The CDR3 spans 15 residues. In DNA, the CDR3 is TGTGCCAGCAGCTCCGGCGGAGGGCGATTCTACGAGCAGTACTTC. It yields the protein CASSSGGGRFYEQYF.

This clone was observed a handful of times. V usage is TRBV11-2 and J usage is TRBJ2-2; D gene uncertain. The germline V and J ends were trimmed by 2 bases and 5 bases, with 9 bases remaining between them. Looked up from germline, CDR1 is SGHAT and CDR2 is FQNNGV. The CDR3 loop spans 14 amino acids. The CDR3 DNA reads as TGTGCCAGCAGCTTAAAGATCGGGACCGGGGAGCTGTTTTTT. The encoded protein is CASSLKIGTGELFF. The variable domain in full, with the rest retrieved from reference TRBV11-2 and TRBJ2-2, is EAGVAQSPRYKIIEKRQSVAFWCNPISGHATLYWYQQILGQGPKLLIQFQNNGVVDDSQLPKDRFSAERLKGVDSTLKIQPAKLEDSAVYLCASSLKIGTGELFFGEGSRLTVL.

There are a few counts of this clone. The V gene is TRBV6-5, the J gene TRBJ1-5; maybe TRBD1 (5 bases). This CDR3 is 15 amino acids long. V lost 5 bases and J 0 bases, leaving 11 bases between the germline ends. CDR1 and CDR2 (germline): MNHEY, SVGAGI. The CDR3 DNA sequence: TGTGCCAGCAGTGGTCAGGGCTATAGCAATCAGCCCCAGCATTTT. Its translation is CASSGQGYSNQPQHF.

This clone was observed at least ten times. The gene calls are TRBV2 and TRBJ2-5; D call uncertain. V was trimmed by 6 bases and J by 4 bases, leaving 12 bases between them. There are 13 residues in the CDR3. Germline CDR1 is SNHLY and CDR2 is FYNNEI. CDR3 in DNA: TGTGCCAGCAGGCTTACTCCTCCAGAGACCCAGTACTTC. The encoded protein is CASRLTPPETQYF.

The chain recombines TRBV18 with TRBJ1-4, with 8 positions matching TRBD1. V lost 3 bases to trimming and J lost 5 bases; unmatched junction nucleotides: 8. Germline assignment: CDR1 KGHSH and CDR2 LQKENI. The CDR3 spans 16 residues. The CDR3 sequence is CASSPGQTGANEKLFF. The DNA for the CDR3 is TGTGCCAGCTCACCGGGCCAGACAGGGGCGAATGAAAAACTGTTTTTT.

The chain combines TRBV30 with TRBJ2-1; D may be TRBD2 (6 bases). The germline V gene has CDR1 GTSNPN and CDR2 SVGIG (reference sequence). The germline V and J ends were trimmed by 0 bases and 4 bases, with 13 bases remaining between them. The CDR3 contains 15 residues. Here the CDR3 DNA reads TGTGCCTGGAGTGTACACGGGACTCAATACAATGAGCAGTTCTTC. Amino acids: CAWSVHGTQYNEQFF.

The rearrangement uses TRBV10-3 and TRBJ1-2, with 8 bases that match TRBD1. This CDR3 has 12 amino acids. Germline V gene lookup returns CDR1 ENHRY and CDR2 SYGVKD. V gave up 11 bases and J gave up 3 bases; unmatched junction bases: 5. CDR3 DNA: TGTGCCTTCGGACAGGGAGACTATGGCTACACCTTC. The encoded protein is CAFGQGDYGYTF.

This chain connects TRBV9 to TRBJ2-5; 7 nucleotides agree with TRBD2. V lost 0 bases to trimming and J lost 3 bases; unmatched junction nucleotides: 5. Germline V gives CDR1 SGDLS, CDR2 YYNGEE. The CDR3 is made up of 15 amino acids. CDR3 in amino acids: CASSVGGTTKETQYF. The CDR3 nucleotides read TGTGCCAGCAGCGTAGGGGGGACTACCAAAGAGACCCAGTACTTC.

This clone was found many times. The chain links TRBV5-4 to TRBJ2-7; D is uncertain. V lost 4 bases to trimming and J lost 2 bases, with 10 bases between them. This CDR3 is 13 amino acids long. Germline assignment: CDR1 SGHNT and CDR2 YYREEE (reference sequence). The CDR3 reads CASSGGQAYEQYF. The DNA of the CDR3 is TGTGCCAGCAGCGGCGGTCAAGCCTACGAGCAGTACTTC.

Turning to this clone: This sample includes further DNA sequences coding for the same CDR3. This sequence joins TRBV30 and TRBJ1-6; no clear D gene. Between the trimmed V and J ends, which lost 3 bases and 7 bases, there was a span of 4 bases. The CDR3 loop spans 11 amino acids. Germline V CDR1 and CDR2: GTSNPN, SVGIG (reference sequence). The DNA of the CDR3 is TGTGCCTGGAGGAGCAATTCACCCCTCCACTTT. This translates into CAWRSNSPLHF.

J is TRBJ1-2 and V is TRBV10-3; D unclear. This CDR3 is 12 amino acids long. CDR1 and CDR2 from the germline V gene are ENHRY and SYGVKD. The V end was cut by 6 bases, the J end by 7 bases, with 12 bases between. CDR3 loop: CAISPEGGGYTF. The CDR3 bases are TGTGCCATCAGCCCTGAAGGCGGTGGCTACACCTTC.

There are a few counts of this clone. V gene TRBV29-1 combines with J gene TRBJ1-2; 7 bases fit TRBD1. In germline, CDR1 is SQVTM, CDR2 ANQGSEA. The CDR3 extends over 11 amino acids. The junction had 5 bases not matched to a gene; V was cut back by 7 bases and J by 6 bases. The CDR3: CSGQTGDGYTF. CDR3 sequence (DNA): TGCAGCGGACAAACAGGGGATGGCTACACCTTC.